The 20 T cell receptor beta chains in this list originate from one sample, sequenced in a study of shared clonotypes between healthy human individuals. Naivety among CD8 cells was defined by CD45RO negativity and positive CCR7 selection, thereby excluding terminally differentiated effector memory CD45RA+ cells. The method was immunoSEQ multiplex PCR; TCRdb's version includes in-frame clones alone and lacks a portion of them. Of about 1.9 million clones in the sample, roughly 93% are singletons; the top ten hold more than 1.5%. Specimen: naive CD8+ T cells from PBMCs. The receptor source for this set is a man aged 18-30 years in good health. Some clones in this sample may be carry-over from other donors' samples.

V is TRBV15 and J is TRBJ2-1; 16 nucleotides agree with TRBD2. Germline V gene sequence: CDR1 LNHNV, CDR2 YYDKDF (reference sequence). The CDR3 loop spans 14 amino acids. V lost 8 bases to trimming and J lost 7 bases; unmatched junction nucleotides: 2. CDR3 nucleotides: TGTGCCACCTTGGGACTAGCGGGAGGGAATGAGCAGTTCTTC. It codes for CATLGLAGGNEQFF.

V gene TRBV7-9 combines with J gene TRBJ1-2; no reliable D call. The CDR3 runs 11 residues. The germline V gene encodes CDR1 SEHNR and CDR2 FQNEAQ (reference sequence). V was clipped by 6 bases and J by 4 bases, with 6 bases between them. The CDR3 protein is CASRGAYGYTF. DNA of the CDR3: TGTGCCAGCAGGGGAGCCTATGGCTACACCTTC.

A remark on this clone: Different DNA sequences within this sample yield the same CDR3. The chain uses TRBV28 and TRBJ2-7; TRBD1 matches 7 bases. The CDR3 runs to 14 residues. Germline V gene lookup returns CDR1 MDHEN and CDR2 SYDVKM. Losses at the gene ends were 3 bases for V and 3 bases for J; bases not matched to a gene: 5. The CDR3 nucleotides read TGTGCCAGCAGTTTTCGGGACAGAGACTACGAGCAGTACTTC. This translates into CASSFRDRDYEQYF.

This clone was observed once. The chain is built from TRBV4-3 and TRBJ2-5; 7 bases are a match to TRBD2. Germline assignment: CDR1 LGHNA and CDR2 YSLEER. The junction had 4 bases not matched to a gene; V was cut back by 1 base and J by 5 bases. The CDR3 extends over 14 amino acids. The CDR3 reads CASSQAGGMETQYF. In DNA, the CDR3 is TGCGCCAGCAGCCAAGCCGGGGGGATGGAGACCCAGTACTTC.

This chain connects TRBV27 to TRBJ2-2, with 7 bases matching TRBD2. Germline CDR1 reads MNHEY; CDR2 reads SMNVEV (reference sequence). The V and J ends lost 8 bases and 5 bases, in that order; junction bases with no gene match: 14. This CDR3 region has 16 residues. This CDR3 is CASGGEGGSYTGELFF. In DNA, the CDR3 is TGTGCCAGCGGCGGGGAGGGCGGGAGTTATACCGGGGAGCTGTTTTTT.

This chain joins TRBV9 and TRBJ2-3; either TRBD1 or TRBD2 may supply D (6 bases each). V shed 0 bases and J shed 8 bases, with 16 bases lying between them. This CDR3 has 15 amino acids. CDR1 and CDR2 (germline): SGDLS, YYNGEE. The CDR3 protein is CASSVEILEGVTQYF. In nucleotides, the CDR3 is TGTGCCAGCAGCGTAGAAATTCTGGAGGGGGTTACGCAGTATTTT. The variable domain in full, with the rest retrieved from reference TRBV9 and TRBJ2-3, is DSGVTQTPKHLITATGQRVTLRCSPRSGDLSVYWYQQSLDQGLQFLIQYYNGEERAKGNILERFSAQQFPDLHSELNLSSLELGDSALYFCASSVEILEGVTQYFGPGTRLTVL.

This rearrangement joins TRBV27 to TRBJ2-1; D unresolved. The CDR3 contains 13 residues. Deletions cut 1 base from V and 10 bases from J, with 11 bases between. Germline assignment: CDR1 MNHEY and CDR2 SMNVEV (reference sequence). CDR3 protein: CASSLLQSAEQFF. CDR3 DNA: TGTGCCAGCAGTTTATTACAGAGCGCAGAGCAGTTCTTC.

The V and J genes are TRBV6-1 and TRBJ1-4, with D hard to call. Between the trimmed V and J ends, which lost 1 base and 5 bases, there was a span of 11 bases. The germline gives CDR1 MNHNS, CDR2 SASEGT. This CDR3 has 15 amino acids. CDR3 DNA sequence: TGTGCCAGCAGTGAAGAGGCAGTACTCAATGAAAAACTGTTTTTT. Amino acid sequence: CASSEEAVLNEKLFF.

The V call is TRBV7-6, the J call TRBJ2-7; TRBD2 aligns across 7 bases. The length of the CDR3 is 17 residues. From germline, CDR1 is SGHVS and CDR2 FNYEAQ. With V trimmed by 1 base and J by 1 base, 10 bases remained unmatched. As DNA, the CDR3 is TGTGCCAGCAGCTTAGGTCGCTTGCGGGGGACTTCCTACGAGCAGTACTTC. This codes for CASSLGRLRGTSYEQYF.

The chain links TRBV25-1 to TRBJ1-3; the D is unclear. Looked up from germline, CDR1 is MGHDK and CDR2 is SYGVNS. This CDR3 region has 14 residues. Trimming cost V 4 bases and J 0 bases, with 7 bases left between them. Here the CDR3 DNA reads TGTGCCAGCAGTGGACGGGGCTCTGGAAACACCATATATTTT. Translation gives CASSGRGSGNTIYF. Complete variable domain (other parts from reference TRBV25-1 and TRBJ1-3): EADIYQTPRYLVIGTGKKITLECSQTMGHDKMYWYQQDPGMELHLIHYSYGVNSTEKGDLSSESTVSRIRTEHFPLTLESARPSHTSQYLCASSGRGSGNTIYFGEGSWLTVV.

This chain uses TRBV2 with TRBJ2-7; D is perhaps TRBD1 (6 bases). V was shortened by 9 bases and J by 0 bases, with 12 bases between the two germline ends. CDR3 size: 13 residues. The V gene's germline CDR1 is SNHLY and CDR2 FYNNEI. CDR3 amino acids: CARGGGPSYEQYF. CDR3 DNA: TGTGCCAGGGGTGGGGGCCCCTCCTACGAGCAGTACTTC.

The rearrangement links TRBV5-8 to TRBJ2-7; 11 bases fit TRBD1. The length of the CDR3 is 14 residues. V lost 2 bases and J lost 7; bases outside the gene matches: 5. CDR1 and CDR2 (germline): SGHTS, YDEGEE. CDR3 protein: CASSFGQGAEEQYF. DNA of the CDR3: TGTGCCAGCAGCTTCGGACAGGGGGCGGAGGAGCAGTACTTC.

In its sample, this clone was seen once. The DNA of the CDR3 is TGTGCCAGCAGACCGACGACAGGGCGGGATGAAAAACTGTTTTTT. Its protein product is CASRPTTGRDEKLFF. V usage is TRBV25-1 and J usage is TRBJ1-4; 7 nucleotides align to TRBD1. Germline CDR1 is MGHDK and CDR2 is SYGVNS. This CDR3 region has 15 residues. J was trimmed by 6 bases and V by 6 bases; bases with no gene match: 10.

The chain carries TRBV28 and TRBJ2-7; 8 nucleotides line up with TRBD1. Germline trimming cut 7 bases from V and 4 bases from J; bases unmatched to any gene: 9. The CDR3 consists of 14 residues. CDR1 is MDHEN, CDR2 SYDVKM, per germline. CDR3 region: CASTQGQGLYEQYF. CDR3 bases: TGTGCCAGCACCCAAGGACAGGGTCTATACGAGCAGTACTTC.

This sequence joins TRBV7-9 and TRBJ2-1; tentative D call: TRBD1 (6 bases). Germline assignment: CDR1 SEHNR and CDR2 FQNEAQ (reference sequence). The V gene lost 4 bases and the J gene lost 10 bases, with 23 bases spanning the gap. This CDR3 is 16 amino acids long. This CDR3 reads CASSSFLGTRGEEQFF. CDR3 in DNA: TGTGCCAGCAGCTCTTTTCTTGGGACACGGGGAGAGGAGCAGTTCTTC.

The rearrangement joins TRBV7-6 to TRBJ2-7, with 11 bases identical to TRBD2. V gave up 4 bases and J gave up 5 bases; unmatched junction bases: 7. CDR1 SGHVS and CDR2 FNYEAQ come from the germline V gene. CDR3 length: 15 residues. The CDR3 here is CASSWSGTSGNEQYF. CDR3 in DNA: TGTGCCAGCAGCTGGTCCGGGACTAGCGGAAACGAGCAGTACTTC. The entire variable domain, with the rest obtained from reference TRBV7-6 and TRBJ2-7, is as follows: GAGVSQSPRYKVTKRGQDVALRCDPISGHVSLYWYRQALGQGPEFLTYFNYEAQQDKSGLPNDRFSAERPEGSISTLTIQRTEQRDSAMYRCASSWSGTSGNEQYFGPGTRLTVT.

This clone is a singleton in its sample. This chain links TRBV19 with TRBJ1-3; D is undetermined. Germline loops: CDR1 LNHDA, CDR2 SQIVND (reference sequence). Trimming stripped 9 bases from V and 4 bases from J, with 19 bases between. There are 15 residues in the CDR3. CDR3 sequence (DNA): TGTGCCAGCCGAGTCTACAACAGCGTGGGAAACACCATATATTTT. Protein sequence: CASRVYNSVGNTIYF.

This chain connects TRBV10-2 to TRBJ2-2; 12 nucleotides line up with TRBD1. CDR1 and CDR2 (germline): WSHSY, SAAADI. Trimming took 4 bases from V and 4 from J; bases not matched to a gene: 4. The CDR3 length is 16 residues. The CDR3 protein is CASSGGTGGPTGELFF. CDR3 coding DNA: TGCGCCAGCAGTGGCGGGACAGGGGGCCCCACCGGGGAGCTGTTTTTT.

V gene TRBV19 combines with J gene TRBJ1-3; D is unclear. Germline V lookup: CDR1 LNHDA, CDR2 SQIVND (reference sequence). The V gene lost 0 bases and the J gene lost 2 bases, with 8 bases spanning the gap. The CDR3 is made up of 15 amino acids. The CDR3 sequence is CASSIDREAGNTIYF. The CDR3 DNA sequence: TGTGCCAGTAGTATAGACCGAGAAGCTGGAAACACCATATATTTT.

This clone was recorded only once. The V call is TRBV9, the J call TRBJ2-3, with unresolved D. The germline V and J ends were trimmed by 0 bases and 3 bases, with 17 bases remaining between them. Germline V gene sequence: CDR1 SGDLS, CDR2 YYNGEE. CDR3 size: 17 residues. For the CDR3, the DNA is TGTGCCAGCAGCGTAGCTACCGTGGTTGGTCCTACAGATACGCAGTATTTT. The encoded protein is CASSVATVVGPTDTQYF.